This T cell receptor (beta chain) derives from a study of T cells after posttransplantation cyclophosphamide. Findings and caveats of the study: Skin or GI-infiltrating T cells shared few TRB sequences with blood.

Profiled with immunoSEQ multiplex PCR; TCRdb holds only in-frame clones, not every one. The sample counts about 37,000 clones, none seen once; the ten largest own around 5.9%. On the day of bone marrow donation, the related graft donor provided peripheral blood. Germline V gives CDR1 MRHNA, CDR2 SNTAGT. This CDR3 is built from 18 residues. V was clipped by 1 base and J by 0 bases, with 18 bases between them. With regard to this clone: No antigen is known for it.

The genes are TRBV6-4 and TRBJ1-2; no clear D. The TCR was taken from a man younger than 40 in good health and a related stem cell transplant donor. The sequencing sample was made of PBMCs. CDR3 sequence (DNA): TGTGCCAGCAGTGACTATAATACAGCCCCATTAGCTAACTATGGCTACACCTTC. Protein: CASSDYNTAPLANYGYTF.